This T cell receptor (beta chain) was recovered during a study of T cell repertoires in cytomegalovirus infection. At the level of the study: Public TCR beta signatures indicated both CMV infection and matching HLA type. Study-level findings and limits: Across the ex vivo response, the dominant clonotypes were HLA-C-restricted CMV-specific TCR beta clonotypes.

V dropped 4 bases and J dropped 5; count of bases not matched to a gene: 10. Germline V gene lookup returns CDR1 MGHRA and CDR2 YSYEKL. The CDR3 is made up of 15 amino acids. Comment on this clonotype: Its matching antigen is unknown.

TCRdb analysed the reads with MiXCR anew, one entry per CDR3 protein. The data contain about 900,000 distinct CDR3 sequences, less than 35% of them singletons. The sample here was cultured CD8+ T cells from PBMCs, taken from culture after CMV antigen stimulation. The TCR originated in a human donor in good health (CMV status not recorded). Some clones in this sample may be carry-over from other donors' samples. The rearrangement joins TRBV4-1 to TRBJ1-2; 7 nucleotides line up with TRBD1. CDR3 amino acids: CASSPWSGGMYGYTF. The DNA of the CDR3 is TGCGCCAGCAGCCCTTGGTCAGGGGGTATGTATGGCTACACCTTC.